This entry describes one T cell receptor beta chain. This CDR3 spans 13 amino acids. V was trimmed by 5 bases and J by 0 bases, leaving 7 bases between them. Looked up from germline, CDR1 is KGHSH and CDR2 is LQKENI. This sample was taken from a study of shared clonotypes between healthy human individuals. Sequenced by immunoSEQ multiplex PCR; TCRdb stores in-frame clones only, minus some. The sample comprises about a million clones, approximately 77% of which are singletons, and over 0.8% rests with the top ten. J is TRBJ2-5 and V is TRBV18; TRBD2 is a possible D gene (5 bases). Input material: memory CD4+ T cells from PBMCs. The subset denotes: CD45RA-negative fraction. The source is a man aged 18-30 years in good health. Some clones in this sample may be carry-over from other donors' samples. CDR3 nucleotide sequence: TGTGCCAGCTCAATCGGGAACCAAGAGACCCAGTACTTC. The encoded protein is CASSIGNQETQYF.